This T cell receptor beta chain was documented in a study of blood T cell repertoires in COVID-19. Across the whole study: There were acute and convalescent COVID-19 samples, and they came from the United States, Italy and Spain. T cells, B-cell-depleted T cells, or PBMCs provided the cDNA or gDNA that served as material.

Losses at the gene ends were 2 bases for V and 8 bases for J; bases not matched to a gene: 5. The CDR3 is made up of 14 amino acids. In germline, CDR1 is MGHRA, CDR2 YSYEKL. Original processing notes: By means of reference gene primer amplification, nucleated cell counts were estimated. Produced via immunoSEQ multiplex PCR; TCRdb's table is partial and in-frame only. V and J calls and clone size are those listed in that table; D and trimming were worked out from the DNA. The sample includes about 160,000 clones, about four fifths of them seen just once. The count of this clone is one. The chain employs TRBV4-1 and TRBJ1-4; 7 positions match TRBD1. Specimen: peripheral blood. The clonotype originates from a man aged 60 to 69 with active or convalescent COVID-19. CDR3 residues: CASSQTGEGEKLFF. The CDR3 nucleotides are TGCGCCAGCAGCCAAACAGGGGAAGGGGAAAAACTGTTTTTT.